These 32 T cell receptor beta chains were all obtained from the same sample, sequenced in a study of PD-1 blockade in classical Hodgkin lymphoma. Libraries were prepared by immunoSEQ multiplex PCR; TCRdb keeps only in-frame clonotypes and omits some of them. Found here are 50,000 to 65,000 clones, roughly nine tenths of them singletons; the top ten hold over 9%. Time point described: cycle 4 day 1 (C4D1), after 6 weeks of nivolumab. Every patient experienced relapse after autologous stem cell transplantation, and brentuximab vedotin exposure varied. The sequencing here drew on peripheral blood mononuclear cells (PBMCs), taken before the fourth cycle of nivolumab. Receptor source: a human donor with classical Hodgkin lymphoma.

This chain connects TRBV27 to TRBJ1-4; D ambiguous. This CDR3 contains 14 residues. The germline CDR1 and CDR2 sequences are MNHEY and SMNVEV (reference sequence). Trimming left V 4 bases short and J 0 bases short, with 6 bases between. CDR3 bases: TGTGCCAGCAGTTCGGGCGCAACTAATGAAAAACTGTTTTTT. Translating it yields CASSSGATNEKLFF.

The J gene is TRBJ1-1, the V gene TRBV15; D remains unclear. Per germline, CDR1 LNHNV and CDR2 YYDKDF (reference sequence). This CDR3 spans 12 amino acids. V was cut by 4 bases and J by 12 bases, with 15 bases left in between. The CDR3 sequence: CATSINTLPTFF. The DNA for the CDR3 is TGTGCCACCAGCATTAACACGCTGCCTACTTTCTTT.

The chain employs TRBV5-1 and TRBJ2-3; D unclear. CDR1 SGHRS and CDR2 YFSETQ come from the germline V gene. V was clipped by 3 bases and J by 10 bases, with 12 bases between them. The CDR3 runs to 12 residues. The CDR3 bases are TGCGCCAGCAGCTCCCGGGTTGGTGCGCAGTATTTT. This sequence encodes CASSSRVGAQYF. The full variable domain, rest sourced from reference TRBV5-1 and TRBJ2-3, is KAGVTQTPRYLIKTRGQQVTLSCSPISGHRSVSWYQQTPGQGLQFLFEYFSETQRNKGNFPGRFSGRQFSNSRSEMNVSTLELGDSALYLCASSSRVGAQYFGPGTRLTVL.

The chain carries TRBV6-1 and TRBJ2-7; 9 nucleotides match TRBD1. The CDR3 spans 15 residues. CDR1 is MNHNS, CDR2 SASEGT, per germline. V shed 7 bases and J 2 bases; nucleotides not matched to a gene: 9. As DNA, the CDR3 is TGTGCCAGCATCCCCCGGGACAGGGCCACCTACGAGCAGTACTTC. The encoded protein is CASIPRDRATYEQYF.

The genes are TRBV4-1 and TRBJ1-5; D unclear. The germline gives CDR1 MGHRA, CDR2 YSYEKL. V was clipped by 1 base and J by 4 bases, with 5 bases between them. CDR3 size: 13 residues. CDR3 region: CASSQAVNQPQHF. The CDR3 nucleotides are TGCGCCAGCAGCCAAGCTGTAAATCAGCCCCAGCATTTT.

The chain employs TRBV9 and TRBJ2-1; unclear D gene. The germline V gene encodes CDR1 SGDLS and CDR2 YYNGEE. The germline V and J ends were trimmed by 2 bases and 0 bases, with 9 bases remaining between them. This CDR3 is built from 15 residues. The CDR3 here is CASSVESTSYNEQFF. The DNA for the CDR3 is TGTGCCAGCAGCGTGGAGTCTACCTCCTACAATGAGCAGTTCTTC.

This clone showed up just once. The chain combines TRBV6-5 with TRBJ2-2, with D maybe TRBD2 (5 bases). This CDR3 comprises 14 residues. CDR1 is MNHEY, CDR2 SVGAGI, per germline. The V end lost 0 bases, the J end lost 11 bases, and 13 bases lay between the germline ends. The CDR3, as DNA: TGTGCCAGCAGTTACTCGATTCCGGGGTTTGAGCTGTTTTTT. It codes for CASSYSIPGFELFF.

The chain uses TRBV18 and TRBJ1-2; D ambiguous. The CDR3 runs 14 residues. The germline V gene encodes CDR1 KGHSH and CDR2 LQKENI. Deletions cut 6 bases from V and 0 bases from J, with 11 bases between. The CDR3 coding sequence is TGTGCCAGCTCTCACGGTGAAACTAACTATGGCTACACCTTC. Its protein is CASSHGETNYGYTF.

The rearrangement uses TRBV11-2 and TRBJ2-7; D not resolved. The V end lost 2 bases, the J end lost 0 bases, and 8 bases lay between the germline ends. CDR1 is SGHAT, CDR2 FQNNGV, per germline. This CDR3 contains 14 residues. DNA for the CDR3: TGTGCCAGCAGCTTAACGGTGAGCTCCTACGAGCAGTACTTC. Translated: CASSLTVSSYEQYF. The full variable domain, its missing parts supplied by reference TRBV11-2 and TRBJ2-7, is EAGVAQSPRYKIIEKRQSVAFWCNPISGHATLYWYQQILGQGPKLLIQFQNNGVVDDSQLPKDRFSAERLKGVDSTLKIQPAKLEDSAVYLCASSLTVSSYEQYFGPGTRLTVT.

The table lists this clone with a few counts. The CDR3 region has the DNA TGTGCCAGCATGGGTTACTATGGCTACACCTTC. Protein sequence: CASMGYYGYTF. The rearrangement uses TRBV9 and TRBJ1-2; no clear D gene. CDR3 length equals 11 residues. V shed 6 bases and J shed 3 bases, with 6 bases lying between them. Germline CDR1 is SGDLS and CDR2 is YYNGEE.

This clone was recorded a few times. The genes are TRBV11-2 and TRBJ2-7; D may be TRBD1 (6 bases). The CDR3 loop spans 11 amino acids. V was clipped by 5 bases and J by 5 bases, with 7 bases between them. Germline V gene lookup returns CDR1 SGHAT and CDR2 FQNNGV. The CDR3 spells CASSPGDEQYF. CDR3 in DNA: TGTGCCAGCAGCCCAGGGGACGAGCAGTACTTC.

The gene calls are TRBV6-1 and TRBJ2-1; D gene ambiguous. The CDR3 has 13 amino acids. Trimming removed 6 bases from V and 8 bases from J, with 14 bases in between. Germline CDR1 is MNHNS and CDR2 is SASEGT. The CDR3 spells CASRTTWTDEQFF. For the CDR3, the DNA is TGTGCCAGCAGGACAACATGGACGGATGAGCAGTTCTTC.

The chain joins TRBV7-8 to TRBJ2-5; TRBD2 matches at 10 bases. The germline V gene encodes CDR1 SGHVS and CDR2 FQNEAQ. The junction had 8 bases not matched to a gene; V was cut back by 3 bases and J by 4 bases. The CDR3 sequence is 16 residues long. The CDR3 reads CASSFSLAGEGETQYF. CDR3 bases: TGTGCCAGCAGCTTTTCTCTAGCGGGGGAGGGAGAGACCCAGTACTTC.

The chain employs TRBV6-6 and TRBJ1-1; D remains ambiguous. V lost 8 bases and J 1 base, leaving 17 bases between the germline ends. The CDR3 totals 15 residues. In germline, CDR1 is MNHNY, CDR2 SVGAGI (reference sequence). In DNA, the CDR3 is TGTGCCAGCGTCTGGGGTTCCTTTGGGAACACTGAAGCTTTCTTT. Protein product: CASVWGSFGNTEAFF.

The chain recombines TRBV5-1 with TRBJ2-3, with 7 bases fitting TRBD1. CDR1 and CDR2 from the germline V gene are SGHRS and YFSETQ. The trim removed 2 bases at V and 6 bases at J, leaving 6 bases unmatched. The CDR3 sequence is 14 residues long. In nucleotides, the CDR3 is TGCGCCAGCAGCTTAAGGACAGGCCTTGATACGCAGTATTTT. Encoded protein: CASSLRTGLDTQYF.

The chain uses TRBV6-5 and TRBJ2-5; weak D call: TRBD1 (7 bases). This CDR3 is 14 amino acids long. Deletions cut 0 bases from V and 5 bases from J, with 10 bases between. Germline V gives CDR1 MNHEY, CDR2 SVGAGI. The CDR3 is CASSYSTGRETQYF. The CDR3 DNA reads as TGTGCCAGCAGTTACTCGACAGGGAGGGAGACCCAGTACTTC.

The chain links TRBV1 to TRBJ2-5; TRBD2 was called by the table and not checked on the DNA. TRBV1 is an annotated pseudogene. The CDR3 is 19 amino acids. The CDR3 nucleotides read TGCACCAGCAGCCCCGGGTGGCCTAGCGGGGGGGTGAAGCAAGAGACCCAGTACTTC. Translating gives CTSSPGWPSGGVKQETQYF.

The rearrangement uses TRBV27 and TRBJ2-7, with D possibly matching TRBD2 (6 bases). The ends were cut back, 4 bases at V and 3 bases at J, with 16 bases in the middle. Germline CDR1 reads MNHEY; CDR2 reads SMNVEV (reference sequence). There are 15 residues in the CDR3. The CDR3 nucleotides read TGTGCCAGCAGTTCGGGTAGCGGCCCCTACTACGAGCAGTACTTC. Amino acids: CASSSGSGPYYEQYF.

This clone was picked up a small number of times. The CDR3 region is CASSYGAGYTF. The CDR3 coding sequence is TGTGCCAGCAGTTACGGGGCAGGCTACACCTTC. V gene TRBV6-6 combines with J gene TRBJ1-2, with TRBD1 as a possible D gene (5 bases). Trimming stripped 2 bases from V and 8 bases from J, with 6 bases between. The V gene's germline CDR1 is MNHNY and CDR2 SVGAGI (reference sequence). The CDR3 is made up of 11 amino acids.

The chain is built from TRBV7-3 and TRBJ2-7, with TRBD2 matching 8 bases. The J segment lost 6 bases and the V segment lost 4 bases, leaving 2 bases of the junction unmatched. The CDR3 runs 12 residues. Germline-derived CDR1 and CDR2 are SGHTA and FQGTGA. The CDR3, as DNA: TGTGCCAGCAGCTGGACTAGCACCGAGCAGTACTTC. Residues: CASSWTSTEQYF.

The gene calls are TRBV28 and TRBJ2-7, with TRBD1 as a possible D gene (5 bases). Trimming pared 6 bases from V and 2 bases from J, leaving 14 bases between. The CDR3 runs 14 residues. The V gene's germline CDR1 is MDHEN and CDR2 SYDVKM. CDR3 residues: CASSRHTGTYEQYF. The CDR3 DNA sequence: TGTGCCAGCAGCCGCCACACAGGAACCTACGAGCAGTACTTC.

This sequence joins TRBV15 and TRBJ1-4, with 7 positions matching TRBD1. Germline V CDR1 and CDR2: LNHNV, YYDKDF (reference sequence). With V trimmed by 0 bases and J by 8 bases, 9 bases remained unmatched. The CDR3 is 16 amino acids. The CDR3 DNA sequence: TGTGCCACCAGCAGAGAACTCCGGGACAGAACCGAAAAACTGTTTTTT. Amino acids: CATSRELRDRTEKLFF.

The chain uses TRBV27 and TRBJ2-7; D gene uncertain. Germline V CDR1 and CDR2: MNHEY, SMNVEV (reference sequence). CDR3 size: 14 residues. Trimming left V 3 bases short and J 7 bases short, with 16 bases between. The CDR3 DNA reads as TGTGCCAGCAGTTTGTACTATGCAGGTATGGAGCAGTACTTC. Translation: CASSLYYAGMEQYF.

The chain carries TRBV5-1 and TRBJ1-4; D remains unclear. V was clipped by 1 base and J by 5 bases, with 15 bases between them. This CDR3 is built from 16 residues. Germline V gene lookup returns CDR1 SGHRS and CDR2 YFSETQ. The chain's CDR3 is CASSLSGVVRNEKLFF. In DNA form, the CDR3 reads TGCGCCAGCAGCTTGAGTGGGGTGGTGAGGAATGAAAAACTGTTTTTT.

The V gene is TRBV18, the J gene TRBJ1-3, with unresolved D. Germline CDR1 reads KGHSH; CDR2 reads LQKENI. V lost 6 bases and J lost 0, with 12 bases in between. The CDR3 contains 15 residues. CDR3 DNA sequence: TGTGCCAGCTCTCCCCTAATGAGCTCTGGAAACACCATATATTTT. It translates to CASSPLMSSGNTIYF.

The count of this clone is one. The CDR3 region has the DNA TGTGCCAGTAGTAGTTACAGGGGCAACACCATATATTTT. As protein: CASSSYRGNTIYF. The rearrangement uses TRBV19 and TRBJ1-3; TRBD1 matches at 7 bases. J was trimmed by 7 bases and V by 4 bases; bases with no gene match: 4. CDR3 length: 13 amino acids. CDR1 and CDR2 (germline): LNHDA, SQIVND (reference sequence).

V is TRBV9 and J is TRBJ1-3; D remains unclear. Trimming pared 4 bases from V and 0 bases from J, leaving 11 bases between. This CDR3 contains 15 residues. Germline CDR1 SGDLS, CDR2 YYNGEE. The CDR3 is CASSSGGSSGNTIYF. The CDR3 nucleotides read TGTGCCAGCAGCTCCGGAGGGTCCTCTGGAAACACCATATATTTT. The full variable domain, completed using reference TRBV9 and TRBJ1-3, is DSGVTQTPKHLITATGQRVTLRCSPRSGDLSVYWYQQSLDQGLQFLIQYYNGEERAKGNILERFSAQQFPDLHSELNLSSLELGDSALYFCASSSGGSSGNTIYFGEGSWLTVV.

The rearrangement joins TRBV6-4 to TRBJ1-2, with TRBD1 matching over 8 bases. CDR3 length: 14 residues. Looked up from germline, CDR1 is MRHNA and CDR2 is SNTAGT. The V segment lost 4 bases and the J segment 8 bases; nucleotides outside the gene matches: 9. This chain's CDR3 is CASSVDRGGYGYTF. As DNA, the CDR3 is TGTGCCAGCAGTGTCGACAGGGGTGGTTACGGCTACACCTTC.

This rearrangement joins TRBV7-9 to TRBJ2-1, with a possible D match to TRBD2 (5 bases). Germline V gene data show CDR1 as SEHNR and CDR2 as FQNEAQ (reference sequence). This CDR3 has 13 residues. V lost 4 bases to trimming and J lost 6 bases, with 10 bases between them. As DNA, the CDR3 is TGTGCCAGCAGCTCGGACTCCGCCAATGAGCAGTTCTTC. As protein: CASSSDSANEQFF.

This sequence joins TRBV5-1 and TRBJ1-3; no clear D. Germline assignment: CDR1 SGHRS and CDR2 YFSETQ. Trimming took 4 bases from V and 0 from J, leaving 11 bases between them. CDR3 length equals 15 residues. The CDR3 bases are TGCGCCAGCAGCGATGGCGGTAGCTCTGGAAACACCATATATTTT. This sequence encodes CASSDGGSSGNTIYF. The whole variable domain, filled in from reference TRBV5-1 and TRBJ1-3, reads KAGVTQTPRYLIKTRGQQVTLSCSPISGHRSVSWYQQTPGQGLQFLFEYFSETQRNKGNFPGRFSGRQFSNSRSEMNVSTLELGDSALYLCASSDGGSSGNTIYFGEGSWLTVV.

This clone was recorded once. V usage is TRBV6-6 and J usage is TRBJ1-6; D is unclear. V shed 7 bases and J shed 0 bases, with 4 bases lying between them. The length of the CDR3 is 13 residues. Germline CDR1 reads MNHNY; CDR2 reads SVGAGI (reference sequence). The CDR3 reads CASKGSYNSPLHF. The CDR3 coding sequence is TGTGCCAGCAAAGGCTCCTATAATTCACCCCTCCACTTT.

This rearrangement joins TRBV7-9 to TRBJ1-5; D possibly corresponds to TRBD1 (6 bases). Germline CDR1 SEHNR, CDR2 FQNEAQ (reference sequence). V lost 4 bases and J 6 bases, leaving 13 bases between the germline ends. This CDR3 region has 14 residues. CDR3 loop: CASSSTGLGQPQHF. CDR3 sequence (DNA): TGTGCCAGCAGCTCGACAGGCCTGGGTCAGCCCCAGCATTTT.